In this sample, the clone carrying this T cell receptor (beta chain) turned up many times. Its specificity is not known. TCRdb re-called the multiplex PCR reads through MiXCR, storing one row per CDR3 protein. The sample records some 150,000 distinct CDR3 sequences, 20% to 25% being singletons. This sample stems from a study of breast tumors, draining lymph nodes, adjacent tissues. The lymph nodes were axillary draining lymph nodes from breast cancer patients. Notes on the study in general: Tumor repertoires ranked between lymph nodes and nontumor tissue in diversity, with V and J gene preferences. Data only fit, rather than demonstrated, lymph node origin of most tumor T cells. Data fit most tumor T cells coming from lymph node, expanding in tumor.

This clonotype was sampled from a female donor with breast cancer. Some clones in this sample may be carry-over from other donors' samples. Sequencing was performed on axillary lymph node tissue.

CDR3: CATDRGREADTQYF. Here the CDR3 DNA reads TGTGCCACGGACAGGGGGCGCGAGGCAGATACGCAGTATTTT. The chain has TRBV15 and TRBJ2-3; 11 bases are shared with TRBD1. The trim removed 9 bases at V and 4 bases at J, leaving 6 bases unmatched. The CDR3 runs 14 residues. In germline, CDR1 is LNHNV, CDR2 YYDKDF (reference sequence).